Shown below are 17 T cell receptor beta chains from a single sample sequenced in a study of cytomegalovirus exposure and HLA in healthy donors. Using immunoSEQ multiplex PCR, the repertoire was profiled, and TCRdb retains in-frame clones only, with some absent. The sample yields around 160,000 clones, approximately 84% seen once. Sequencing was carried out using PBMCs. Source of these receptors: a young man in good health and CMV-seropositive.

V is TRBV2 and J is TRBJ2-1; 7 bases align to TRBD2. Germline V gene lookup returns CDR1 SNHLY and CDR2 FYNNEI. CDR3 size: 15 residues. The V segment lost 4 bases and the J segment 1 base; nucleotides outside the gene matches: 4. In DNA form, the CDR3 reads TGTGCCAGCAGTGTAGAGGGAGGGTCCTACAATGAGCAGTTCTTC. Translating gives CASSVEGGSYNEQFF.

The gene calls are TRBV27 and TRBJ1-4, with D tentatively TRBD1 (5 bases). Trimming shortened V by 2 bases and J by 10 bases, and 14 bases separated the two germline ends. CDR1 is MNHEY and CDR2 is SMNVEV in the germline V gene (reference sequence). The CDR3 is 14 residues long. The CDR3 region is CASSLRQGFGKLFF. CDR3 sequence (DNA): TGTGCCAGCAGTTTAAGGCAGGGCTTTGGAAAACTGTTTTTT.

The chain is built from TRBV28 and TRBJ2-7; 9 bases match TRBD2. The trim removed 8 bases at V and 4 bases at J, leaving 18 bases unmatched. This CDR3 has 17 amino acids. CDR1 and CDR2 (germline): MDHEN, SYDVKM. The CDR3 nucleotides read TGTGCCAGCTCCCCCCCGGGACTAGCCCTGTTCCTTTACGAGCAGTACTTC. This gives the protein CASSPPGLALFLYEQYF.

This sequence joins TRBV6-6 and TRBJ1-2; D uncertain. Trimming cost V 6 bases and J 2 bases, with 7 bases left between them. The CDR3 extends over 12 amino acids. In germline, CDR1 is MNHNY, CDR2 SVGAGI (reference sequence). CDR3 region: CASRQQNYGYTF. In DNA, the CDR3 is TGTGCCAGCAGGCAACAGAACTATGGCTACACCTTC.

The chain has TRBV27 and TRBJ2-6; TRBD1 agrees at 9 bases. V trimming: 3 bases; J trimming: 2 bases; junction bases outside the gene matches: 8. The V gene's germline CDR1 is MNHEY and CDR2 SMNVEV (reference sequence). The CDR3 spans 18 residues. The CDR3 DNA reads as TGTGCCAGCAGTTTGGGGACAGGGATAGGGACTGGGGCCAACGTCCTGACTTTC. It yields the protein CASSLGTGIGTGANVLTF.

V is TRBV10-3 and J is TRBJ1-3; possibly TRBD1 for D (6 bases). CDR1 is ENHRY, CDR2 SYGVKD, per germline. The CDR3 is 14 residues long. The V end was cut by 5 bases, the J end by 0 bases, with 8 bases between. In DNA, the CDR3 is TGTGCCATCAGTACGGACAGCTCTGGAAACACCATATATTTT. Protein: CAISTDSSGNTIYF.

This clone occurred once. The CDR3 spells CASSFGTTTDTQYF. The CDR3 nucleotides are TGTGCCAGCAGCTTCGGGACTACCACAGATACGCAGTATTTT. The rearrangement joins TRBV5-6 to TRBJ2-3; TRBD2 matches at 7 bases. This CDR3 comprises 14 residues. Germline-derived CDR1 and CDR2 are SGHDT and YYEEEE. The V and J ends lost 2 bases and 2 bases, in that order; junction bases with no gene match: 2.

A single count supports this clone. This chain joins TRBV5-1 and TRBJ2-7, with 7 bases lining up with TRBD2. Germline trimming cut 4 bases from V and 5 bases from J; bases unmatched to any gene: 3. This CDR3 comprises 12 residues. The V gene's germline CDR1 is SGHRS and CDR2 YFSETQ. The CDR3 sequence is CASSREAHEQYF. CDR3 nucleotide sequence: TGCGCCAGCAGCCGGGAGGCCCACGAGCAGTACTTC.

This sequence joins TRBV11-2 and TRBJ1-2; 8 bases are shared with TRBD1. CDR3 length: 12 amino acids. V shed 6 bases, J shed 10 bases, and the junction held 7 bases outside the gene matches. CDR1 is SGHAT and CDR2 is FQNNGV in the germline V gene. The CDR3 nucleotides read TGTGCCAGCAGTCCCGGGACAGGTCTCTACACCTTC. Protein product: CASSPGTGLYTF.

V and J are TRBV30 and TRBJ2-1, with 7 bases that match TRBD1. CDR1 and CDR2 (germline): GTSNPN, SVGIG (reference sequence). The CDR3 contains 13 residues. Trimming took 5 bases from V and 4 from J; bases not matched to a gene: 5. DNA for the CDR3: TGTGCCTGGGACAGGGATGGTTACAATGAGCAGTTCTTC. Amino acid sequence: CAWDRDGYNEQFF.

The chain employs TRBV6-4 and TRBJ1-5; D ambiguous. Trimming left V 4 bases short and J 5 bases short, with 9 bases between. Per germline, CDR1 MRHNA and CDR2 SNTAGT. This CDR3 is 13 amino acids long. This CDR3 reads CASSAGLDQPQHF. In DNA, the CDR3 is TGTGCCAGCAGTGCCGGGTTGGATCAGCCCCAGCATTTT.

This chain joins TRBV6-7 and TRBJ1-2, with D hard to call. TRBV6-7 is an ORF; its function is uncertain. This CDR3 spans 12 amino acids. V shed 5 bases and J shed 6 bases, with 10 bases lying between them. CDR3: CASSKLMNGYTF. CDR3 coding DNA: TGTGCCAGCAGTAAGCTAATGAATGGCTACACCTTC.

The rearrangement links TRBV4-2 to TRBJ1-1; no definite D call. The CDR3 length is 14 residues. Trimming stripped 0 bases from V and 7 bases from J, with 12 bases between. Germline loops: CDR1 LGHNA, CDR2 YNFKEQ. In DNA form, the CDR3 reads TGTGCCAGCAGCCAAGATACTAGGTCAGGTGAAGCTTTCTTT. Amino acids: CASSQDTRSGEAFF.

The J gene is TRBJ1-4, the V gene TRBV19, with 11 bases that match TRBD1. Germline V gene sequence: CDR1 LNHDA, CDR2 SQIVND (reference sequence). The CDR3 is 16 residues long. J was trimmed by 4 bases and V by 8 bases; bases with no gene match: 9. CDR3 sequence reads: CASRWGQGDLNEKLFF. The CDR3 nucleotides are TGTGCCAGTCGATGGGGACAGGGGGATCTTAATGAAAAACTGTTTTTT. The full variable domain, rest sourced from reference TRBV19 and TRBJ1-4, is DGGITQSPKYLFRKEGQNVTLSCEQNLNHDAMYWYRQDPGQGLRLIYYSQIVNDFQKGDIAEGYSVSREKKESFPLTVTSAQKNPTAFYLCASRWGQGDLNEKLFFGSGTQLSVL.

This sequence joins TRBV6-1 and TRBJ1-1; D is unresolved. In germline, CDR1 is MNHNS, CDR2 SASEGT. The CDR3 totals 12 residues. Trimming pared 5 bases from V and 11 bases from J, leaving 15 bases between. In nucleotides, the CDR3 is TGTGCCAGCAGTCCCTTCGGGAACGTGGCTTTCTTT. It is translated as CASSPFGNVAFF.

The CDR3 DNA is TGTGCCAGCAGTGGACAGGCCTCCTACAATGAGCAGTTCTTC. It encodes CASSGQASYNEQFF. The V gene is TRBV2, the J gene TRBJ2-1; tentatively, D is TRBD1 (6 bases). The CDR3 is made up of 14 amino acids. CDR1 SNHLY and CDR2 FYNNEI come from the germline V gene. V lost 4 bases, J lost 0 bases, and 7 bases lay in between.

The V gene is TRBV9, the J gene TRBJ2-2, with TRBD1 identical over 8 bases. V was pared by 3 bases and J by 5 bases, with 12 bases of the junction left unmatched. Germline CDR1 SGDLS, CDR2 YYNGEE. The CDR3 consists of 17 residues. The DNA for the CDR3 is TGTGCCAGCAGCGGTCCGGGACAGGAGGCTAATACCGGGGAGCTGTTTTTT. Translated, it gives CASSGPGQEANTGELFF.